The clone carrying this T cell receptor (beta chain) appeared a few times. The antigen is not known. Every TCR cDNA molecule bore a unique molecular identifier. TCRdb re-derived calls from the 5' RACE reads in MiXCR, one entry per CDR3 protein. The sample lists some 120,000 distinct CDR3 sequences, 12% seen once, with 16% in the top ten. Described time point: blood at routine non-recurrence follow-up after resection. Sequencing was performed on whole RNA extracted from tumor and nontumor lung tissue, or from frozen PBMC, and the material was left unsorted. The sample comes from a study of spatial heterogeneity in lung cancer. Study at large: A total of approximately 70 untreated early-stage non-small cell lung cancer patients served as donors. At a median of approximately 22 months after resection, follow-up PBMC samples were sequenced when available.

The CDR3 is 15 amino acids. The trim removed 8 bases at V and 3 bases at J, leaving 9 bases unmatched. Germline assignment: CDR1 MNHNY and CDR2 SVGAGI (reference sequence). Regarding the study as a whole: Resection saw ubiquitous expanded tumor TCRs appear in blood more than follow-up did.

The clonotype was recovered from a male donor with early-stage non-small cell lung cancer. Sample: PBMCs, taken at follow-up. J is TRBJ2-3 and V is TRBV6-6; 9 bases align to TRBD2. The DNA of the CDR3 is TGTGCCAGCTCGGATAGCGGGGGCTCAACAGATACGCAGTATTTT. Translating it yields CASSDSGGSTDTQYF.